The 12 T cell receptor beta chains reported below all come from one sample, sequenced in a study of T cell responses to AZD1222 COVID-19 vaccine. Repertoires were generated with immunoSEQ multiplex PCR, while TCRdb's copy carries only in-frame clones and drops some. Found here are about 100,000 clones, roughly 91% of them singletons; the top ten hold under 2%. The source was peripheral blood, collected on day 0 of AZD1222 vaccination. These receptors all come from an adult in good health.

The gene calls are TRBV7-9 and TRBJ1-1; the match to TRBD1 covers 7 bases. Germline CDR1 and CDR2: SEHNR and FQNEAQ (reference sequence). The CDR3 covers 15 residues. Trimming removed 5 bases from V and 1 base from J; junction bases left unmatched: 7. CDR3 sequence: CASSPRTGRNTEAFF. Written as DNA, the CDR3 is TGTGCCAGCAGCCCCCGGACAGGTAGGAACACTGAAGCTTTCTTT.

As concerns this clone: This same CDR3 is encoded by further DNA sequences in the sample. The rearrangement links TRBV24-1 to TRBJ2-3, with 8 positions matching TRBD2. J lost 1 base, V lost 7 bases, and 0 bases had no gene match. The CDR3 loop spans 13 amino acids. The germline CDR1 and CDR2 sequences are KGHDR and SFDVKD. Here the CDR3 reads CATSGRGTDTQYF. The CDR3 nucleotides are TGTGCCACCAGCGGGAGGGGCACAGATACGCAGTATTTT.

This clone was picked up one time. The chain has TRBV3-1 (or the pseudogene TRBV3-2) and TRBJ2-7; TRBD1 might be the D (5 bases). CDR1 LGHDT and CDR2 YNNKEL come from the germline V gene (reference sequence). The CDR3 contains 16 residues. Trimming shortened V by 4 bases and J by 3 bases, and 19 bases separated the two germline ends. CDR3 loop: CASSRSGLPRGYEQYF. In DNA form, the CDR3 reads TGTGCCAGCAGCCGTTCTGGTCTCCCAAGGGGCTACGAGCAGTACTTC.

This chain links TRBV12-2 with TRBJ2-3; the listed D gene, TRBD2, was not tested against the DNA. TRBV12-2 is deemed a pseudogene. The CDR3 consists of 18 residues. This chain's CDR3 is CASRLARSSGRDTDTQYF. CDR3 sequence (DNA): TGTGCAAGTCGCTTAGCGCGGTCTAGCGGGAGGGACACAGATACGCAGTATTTT.

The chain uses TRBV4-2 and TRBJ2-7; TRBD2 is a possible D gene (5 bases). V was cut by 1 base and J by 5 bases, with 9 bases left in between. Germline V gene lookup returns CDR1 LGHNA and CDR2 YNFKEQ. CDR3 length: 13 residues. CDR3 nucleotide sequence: TGTGCCAGCAGCCAAGGTGCCGGGAACGAGCAGTACTTC. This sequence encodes CASSQGAGNEQYF.

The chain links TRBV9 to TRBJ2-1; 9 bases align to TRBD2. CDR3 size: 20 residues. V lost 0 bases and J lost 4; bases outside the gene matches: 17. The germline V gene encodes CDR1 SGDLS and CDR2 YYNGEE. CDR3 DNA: TGTGCCAGCAGCGTAGAGGTATGGAGCGGGAGGCCTACACAATACAATGAGCAGTTCTTC. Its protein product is CASSVEVWSGRPTQYNEQFF.

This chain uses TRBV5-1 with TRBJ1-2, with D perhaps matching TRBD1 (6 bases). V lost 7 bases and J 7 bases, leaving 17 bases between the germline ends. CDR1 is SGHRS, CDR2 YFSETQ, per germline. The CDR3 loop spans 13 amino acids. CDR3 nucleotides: TGCGCCAGCCGGGGGGCAGGGATCAGTGGCTACACCTTC. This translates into CASRGAGISGYTF.

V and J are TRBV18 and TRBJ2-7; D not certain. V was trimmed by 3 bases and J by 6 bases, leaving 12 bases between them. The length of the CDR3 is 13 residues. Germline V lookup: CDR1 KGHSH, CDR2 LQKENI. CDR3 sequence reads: CASSPLGPTEQYF. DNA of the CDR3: TGTGCCAGCTCACCCTTAGGACCAACCGAGCAGTACTTC.

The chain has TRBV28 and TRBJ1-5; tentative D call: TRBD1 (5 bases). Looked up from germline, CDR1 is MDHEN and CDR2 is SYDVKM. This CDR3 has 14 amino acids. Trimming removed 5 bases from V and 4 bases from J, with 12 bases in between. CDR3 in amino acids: CASSVRDANQPQHF. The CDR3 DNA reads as TGTGCCAGCAGTGTCCGGGACGCAAATCAGCCCCAGCATTTT.

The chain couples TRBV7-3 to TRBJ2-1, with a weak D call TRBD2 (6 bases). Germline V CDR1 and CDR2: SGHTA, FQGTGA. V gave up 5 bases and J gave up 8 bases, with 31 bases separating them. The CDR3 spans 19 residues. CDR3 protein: CASSPRPGVRGSRLDEQFF. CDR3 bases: TGTGCCAGCAGCCCTAGGCCGGGGGTGAGGGGCTCTAGATTGGATGAGCAGTTCTTC.

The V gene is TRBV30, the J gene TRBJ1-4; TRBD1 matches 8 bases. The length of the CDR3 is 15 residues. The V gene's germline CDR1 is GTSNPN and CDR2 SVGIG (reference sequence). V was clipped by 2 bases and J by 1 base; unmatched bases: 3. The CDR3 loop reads CAWSSGQGTNEKLFF. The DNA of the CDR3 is TGTGCCTGGAGTTCTGGACAGGGAACTAATGAAAAACTGTTTTTT. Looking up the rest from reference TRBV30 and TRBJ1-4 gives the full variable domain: SQTIHQWPATLVQPVGSPLSLECTVEGTSNPNLYWYRQAAGRGLQLLFYSVGIGQISSEVPQNLSASRPQDRQFILSSKKLLLSDSGFYLCAWSSGQGTNEKLFFGSGTQLSVL.

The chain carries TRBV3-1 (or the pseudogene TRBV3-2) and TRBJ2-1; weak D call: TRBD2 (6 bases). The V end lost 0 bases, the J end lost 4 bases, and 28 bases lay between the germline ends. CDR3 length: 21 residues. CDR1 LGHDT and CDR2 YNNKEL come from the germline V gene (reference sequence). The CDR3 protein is CASSQDFTTGDPYGVYNEQFF. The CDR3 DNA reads TGTGCCAGCAGCCAAGACTTTACTACGGGAGACCCTTATGGGGTATACAATGAGCAGTTCTTC.